These 16 T cell receptor beta chains were sequenced from one sample in a study of cytomegalovirus exposure and HLA in healthy donors. With 60 Vbeta and 13 Jbeta primers, the PCR was carried out. Only in-frame clones appear in the TCRdb table, and some are missing; sequencing was by immunoSEQ multiplex PCR. The sample lists about 170,000 clones, approximately 71% occurring once. The sequenced material came from PBMCs. All receptors derive from a girl under 18 in good health and CMV-seronegative.

This clone has just one count. The chain uses TRBV11-2 and TRBJ1-3; the D is unclear. The germline CDR1 and CDR2 sequences are SGHAT and FQNNGV. This CDR3 region has 15 residues. V lost 3 bases, J lost 4 bases, and 13 bases lay in between. CDR3 loop: CASSLSDDYGNTIYF. Here the CDR3 DNA reads TGTGCCAGCAGCTTGTCGGATGACTACGGAAACACCATATATTTT.

The V call is TRBV27, the J call TRBJ1-5, with 9 bases that match TRBD1. Germline CDR1 reads MNHEY; CDR2 reads SMNVEV (reference sequence). J lost 5 bases, V lost 5 bases, and 1 base had no gene match. The CDR3 totals 13 residues. CDR3 DNA sequence: TGTGCCAGCAGTCGACAGGGGGATCAGCCCCAGCATTTT. Translated: CASSRQGDQPQHF.

This clone turned up a few times. DNA for the CDR3: TGCGCCAGCAGCTTGGCCTGGAGCGGGGGACTACAAGAGACCCAGTACTTC. It specifies CASSLAWSGGLQETQYF. The rearrangement uses TRBV5-1 and TRBJ2-5; 8 positions agree with TRBD2. The CDR3 runs to 17 residues. Per germline, CDR1 SGHRS and CDR2 YFSETQ. Trimming at V came to 0 bases and at J to 2 bases, leaving 9 bases not matched to a gene.

This chain uses TRBV4-1 with TRBJ1-5, with a weak D call TRBD1 (6 bases). CDR1 MGHRA and CDR2 YSYEKL come from the germline V gene. Trimming shortened V by 3 bases and J by 4 bases, and 10 bases separated the two germline ends. The CDR3 runs to 14 residues. Here the CDR3 reads CASSQGGPNQPQHF. CDR3 bases: TGCGCCAGCAGCCAGGGGGGGCCTAATCAGCCCCAGCATTTT.

The V call is TRBV6-5, the J call TRBJ1-1; D is unresolved. Looked up from germline, CDR1 is MNHEY and CDR2 is SVGAGI. This CDR3 has 14 residues. The V gene lost 2 bases and the J gene lost 3 bases, with 10 bases spanning the gap. The DNA for the CDR3 is TGTGCCAGCAGTTACAGCGGGCTACACACTGAAGCTTTCTTT. Protein sequence: CASSYSGLHTEAFF.

The rearrangement uses TRBV29-1 and TRBJ2-1, with D unclear. This CDR3 region has 12 residues. Germline values: CDR1 SQVTM, CDR2 ANQGSEA. The ends were cut back, 5 bases at V and 5 bases at J, with 10 bases in the middle. Here the CDR3 reads CSVLRLDNEQFF. CDR3 in DNA: TGCAGCGTTCTCAGACTCGACAATGAGCAGTTCTTC.

The chain links TRBV19 to TRBJ2-5; 10 bases fit TRBD2. Germline CDR1 and CDR2: LNHDA and SQIVND (reference sequence). The CDR3 contains 14 residues. Unmatched junction bases numbered 4, after V lost 4 bases and J lost 5 bases. Here the CDR3 DNA reads TGTGCCAGTAGTAAGGGACTAGCGAAGGAGACCCAGTACTTC. It translates to CASSKGLAKETQYF. Together with reference TRBV19 and TRBJ2-5, the CDR3 gives the full variable domain: DGGITQSPKYLFRKEGQNVTLSCEQNLNHDAMYWYRQDPGQGLRLIYYSQIVNDFQKGDIAEGYSVSREKKESFPLTVTSAQKNPTAFYLCASSKGLAKETQYFGPGTRLLVL.

In this sample, this clone turned up a few times. CDR3 residues: CASSGEVAETEAFF. CDR3 DNA sequence: TGTGCCAGCAGCGGCGAGGTGGCAGAAACTGAAGCTTTCTTT. The gene calls are TRBV9 and TRBJ1-1; D remains ambiguous. CDR3 size: 14 residues. Germline CDR1 reads SGDLS; CDR2 reads YYNGEE. The V end lost 3 bases, the J end lost 5 bases, and 14 bases lay between the germline ends.

The gene calls are TRBV28 and TRBJ1-1; D is unclear. The CDR3 extends over 13 amino acids. Looked up from germline, CDR1 is MDHEN and CDR2 is SYDVKM. The V end was cut by 7 bases, the J end by 1 base, with 10 bases between. The CDR3 sequence: CASTTSTNTEAFF. The CDR3 DNA reads as TGTGCCAGCACCACGAGCACGAACACTGAAGCTTTCTTT.

On this clone: The same CDR3 arises from other DNA sequences in this sample as well. V is TRBV15 and J is TRBJ2-7; no firm D call. This CDR3 has 16 residues. The V end lost 0 bases, the J end lost 0 bases, and 12 bases lay between the germline ends. Germline V gene sequence: CDR1 LNHNV, CDR2 YYDKDF (reference sequence). The CDR3 DNA follows: TGTGCCACCAGCAGAGATCCGACAAGCAGCTCCTACGAGCAGTACTTC. It codes for CATSRDPTSSSYEQYF.

This clone has a handful of counts. The chain combines TRBV5-1 with TRBJ2-3; unclear D gene. V shed 2 bases and J shed 4 bases, with 5 bases lying between them. Germline assignment: CDR1 SGHRS and CDR2 YFSETQ. The CDR3 loop spans 12 amino acids. CDR3 in DNA: TGCGCCAGCAGCTTACACCCAGATACGCAGTATTTT. Translated, it gives CASSLHPDTQYF. Supplemented by reference TRBV5-1 and TRBJ2-3, the full variable domain reads KAGVTQTPRYLIKTRGQQVTLSCSPISGHRSVSWYQQTPGQGLQFLFEYFSETQRNKGNFPGRFSGRQFSNSRSEMNVSTLELGDSALYLCASSLHPDTQYFGPGTRLTVL.

The V gene is TRBV6-1, the J gene TRBJ2-1, with 11 bases identical to TRBD2. The CDR3 is made up of 13 amino acids. V lost 9 bases, J lost 8 bases, and 6 bases stayed unmatched. CDR1 and CDR2 (germline): MNHNS, SASEGT. Here the CDR3 reads CASIPSGGHEQFF. CDR3 coding DNA: TGTGCCAGTATCCCTAGCGGGGGGCATGAGCAGTTCTTC.

The V call is TRBV6-1, the J call TRBJ2-7; TRBD1 aligns across 7 bases. This CDR3 contains 12 residues. Germline V gene sequence: CDR1 MNHNS, CDR2 SASEGT. V lost 7 bases to trimming and J lost 9 bases; unmatched junction nucleotides: 9. The CDR3 DNA follows: TGTGCCAGCACTCTGAGACAGGGCCCGCAGTACTTC. The encoded protein is CASTLRQGPQYF.

The chain links TRBV5-1 to TRBJ1-2, with 7 bases matching TRBD1. Germline V CDR1 and CDR2: SGHRS, YFSETQ. Losses at the gene ends were 4 bases for V and 8 bases for J; bases not matched to a gene: 8. The CDR3 covers 13 residues. The CDR3 region has the DNA TGCGCCAGCAGCCCGCCGACAGGGATCGGCTACACCTTC. Translating it yields CASSPPTGIGYTF.

This clone was observed a single time. The chain uses TRBV19 and TRBJ2-7; 7 bases map to TRBD1. The CDR3 is made up of 14 amino acids. CDR1 is LNHDA and CDR2 is SQIVND in the germline V gene (reference sequence). The V segment lost 5 bases and the J segment 6 bases; nucleotides outside the gene matches: 10. Here the CDR3 DNA reads TGTGCCAGTAGTTACAGGGGCAATTCGGCCGAGCAGTACTTC. This codes for CASSYRGNSAEQYF.

The chain carries TRBV4-1 and TRBJ1-2; perhaps TRBD1 as D (6 bases). The germline V gene encodes CDR1 MGHRA and CDR2 YSYEKL. The CDR3 covers 13 residues. The V end was cut by 9 bases, the J end by 4 bases, with 15 bases between. The CDR3 region is CASTGYVGYGYTF. CDR3 nucleotides: TGCGCCAGTACAGGGTATGTTGGCTATGGCTACACCTTC.